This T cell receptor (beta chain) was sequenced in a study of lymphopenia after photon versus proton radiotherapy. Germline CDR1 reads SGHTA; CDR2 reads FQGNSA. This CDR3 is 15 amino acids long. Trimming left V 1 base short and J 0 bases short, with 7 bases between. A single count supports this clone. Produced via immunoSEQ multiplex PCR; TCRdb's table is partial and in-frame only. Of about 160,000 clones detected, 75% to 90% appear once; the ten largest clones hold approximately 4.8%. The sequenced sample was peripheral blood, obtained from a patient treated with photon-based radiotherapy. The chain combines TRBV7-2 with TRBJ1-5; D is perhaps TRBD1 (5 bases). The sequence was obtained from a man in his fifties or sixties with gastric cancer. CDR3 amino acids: CASSLEGLSNQPQHF. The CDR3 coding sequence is TGTGCCAGCAGCTTAGAGGGACTTAGCAATCAGCCCCAGCATTTT.